Described below is a single T cell receptor beta chain sequence and its context. Its antigen remains unknown. One entry per CDR3 protein, called by TCRdb with MiXCR from the 5' RACE reads. The data show about 130,000 distinct CDR3 sequences, with approximately 10% seen just once and less than 5% held by the top ten. This entry is derived from a study of CD8 T cells in ankylosing spondylitis. Study-wide results and limits: Some motif variants were previously reported in reactive arthritis synovial fluid and blood.

Sequencing was carried out using blood, either unsorted or a sorted T cell fraction (not recorded which). The clonotype originates from a female donor with ankylosing spondylitis or in good health (not recorded which).

CDR3 nucleotides: TGTGCCAGCAGCTTGTCAGATGTGAACACTGAAGCTTTCTTT. It yields the protein CASSLSDVNTEAFF. The chain employs TRBV11-3 and TRBJ1-1; D is unresolved. V dropped 3 bases and J dropped 0 bases, with 8 bases sitting between them. Germline CDR1 SGHNT, CDR2 YENEEA. CDR3 size: 14 residues.